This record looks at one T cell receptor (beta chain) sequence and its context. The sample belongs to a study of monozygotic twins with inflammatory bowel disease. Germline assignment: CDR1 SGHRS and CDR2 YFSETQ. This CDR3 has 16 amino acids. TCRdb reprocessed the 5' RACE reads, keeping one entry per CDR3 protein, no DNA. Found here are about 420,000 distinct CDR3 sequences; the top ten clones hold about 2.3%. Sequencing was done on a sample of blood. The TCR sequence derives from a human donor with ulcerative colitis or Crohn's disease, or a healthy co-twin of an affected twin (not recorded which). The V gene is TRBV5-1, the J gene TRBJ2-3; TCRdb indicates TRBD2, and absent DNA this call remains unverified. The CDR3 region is CASSWGALADTDTQYF.